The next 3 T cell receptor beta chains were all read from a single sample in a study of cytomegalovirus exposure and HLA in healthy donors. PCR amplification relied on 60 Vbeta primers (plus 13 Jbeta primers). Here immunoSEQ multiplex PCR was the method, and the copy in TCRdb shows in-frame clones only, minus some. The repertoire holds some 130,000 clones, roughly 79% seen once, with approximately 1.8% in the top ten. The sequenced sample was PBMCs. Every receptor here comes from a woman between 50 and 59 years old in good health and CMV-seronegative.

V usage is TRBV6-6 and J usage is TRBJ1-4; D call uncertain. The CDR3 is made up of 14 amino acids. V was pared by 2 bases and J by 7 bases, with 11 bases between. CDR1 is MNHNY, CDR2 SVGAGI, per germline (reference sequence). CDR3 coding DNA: TGTGCCAGCAGTTACCGAGGGTGGGGTGAAAAACTGTTTTTT. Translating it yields CASSYRGWGEKLFF.

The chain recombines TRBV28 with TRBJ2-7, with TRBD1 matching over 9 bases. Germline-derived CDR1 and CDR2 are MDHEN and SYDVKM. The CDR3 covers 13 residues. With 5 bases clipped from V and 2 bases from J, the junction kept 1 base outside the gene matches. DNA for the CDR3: TGTGCCAGCAGTGGACAGGGGCCCTACGAGCAGTACTTC. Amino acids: CASSGQGPYEQYF.

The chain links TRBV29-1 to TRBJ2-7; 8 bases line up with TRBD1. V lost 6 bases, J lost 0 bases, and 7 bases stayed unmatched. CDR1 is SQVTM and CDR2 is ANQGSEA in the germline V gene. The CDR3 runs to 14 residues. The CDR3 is CSVAWTGSSYEQYF. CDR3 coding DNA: TGCAGCGTCGCATGGACAGGGAGCTCCTACGAGCAGTACTTC.